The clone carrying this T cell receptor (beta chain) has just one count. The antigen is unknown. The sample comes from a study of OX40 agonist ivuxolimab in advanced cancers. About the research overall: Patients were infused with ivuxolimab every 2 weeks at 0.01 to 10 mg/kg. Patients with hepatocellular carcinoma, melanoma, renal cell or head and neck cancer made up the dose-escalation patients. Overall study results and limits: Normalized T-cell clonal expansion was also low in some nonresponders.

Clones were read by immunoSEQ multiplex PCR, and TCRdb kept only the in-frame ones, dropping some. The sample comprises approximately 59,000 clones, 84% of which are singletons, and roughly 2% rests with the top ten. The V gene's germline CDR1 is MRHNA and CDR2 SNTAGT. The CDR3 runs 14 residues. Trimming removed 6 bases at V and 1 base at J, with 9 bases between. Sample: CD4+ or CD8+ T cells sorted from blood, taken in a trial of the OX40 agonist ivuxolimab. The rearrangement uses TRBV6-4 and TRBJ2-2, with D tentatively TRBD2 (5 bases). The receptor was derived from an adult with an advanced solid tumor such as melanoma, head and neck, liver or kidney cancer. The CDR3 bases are TGTGCCAGCAGCCCTGAGGGGAACACCGGGGAGCTGTTTTTT. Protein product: CASSPEGNTGELFF.